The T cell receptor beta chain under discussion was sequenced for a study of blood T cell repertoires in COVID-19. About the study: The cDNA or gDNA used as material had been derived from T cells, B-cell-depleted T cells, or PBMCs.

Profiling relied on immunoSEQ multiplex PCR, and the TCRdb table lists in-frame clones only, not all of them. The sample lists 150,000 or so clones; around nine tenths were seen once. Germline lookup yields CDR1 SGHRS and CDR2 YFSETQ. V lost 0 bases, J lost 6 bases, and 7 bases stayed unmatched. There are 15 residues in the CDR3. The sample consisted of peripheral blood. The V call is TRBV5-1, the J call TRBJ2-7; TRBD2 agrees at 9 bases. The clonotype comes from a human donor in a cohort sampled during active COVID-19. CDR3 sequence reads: CASSLAAGGPAEQYF. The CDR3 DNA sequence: TGCGCCAGCAGCTTGGCGGCGGGAGGGCCCGCCGAGCAGTACTTC.